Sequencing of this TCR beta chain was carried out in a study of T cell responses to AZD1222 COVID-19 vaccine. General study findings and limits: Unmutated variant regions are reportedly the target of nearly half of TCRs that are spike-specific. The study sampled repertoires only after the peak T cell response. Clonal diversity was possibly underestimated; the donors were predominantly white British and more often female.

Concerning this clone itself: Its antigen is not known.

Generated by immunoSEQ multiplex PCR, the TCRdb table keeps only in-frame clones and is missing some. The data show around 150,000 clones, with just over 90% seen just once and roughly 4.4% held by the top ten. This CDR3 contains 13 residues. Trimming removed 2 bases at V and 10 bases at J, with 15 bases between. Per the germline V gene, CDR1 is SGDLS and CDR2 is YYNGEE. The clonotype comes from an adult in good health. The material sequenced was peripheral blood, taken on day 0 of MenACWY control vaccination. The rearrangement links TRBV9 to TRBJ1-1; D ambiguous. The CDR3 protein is CASSVWETGAAFF. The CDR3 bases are TGTGCCAGCAGCGTTTGGGAAACGGGAGCAGCTTTCTTT.